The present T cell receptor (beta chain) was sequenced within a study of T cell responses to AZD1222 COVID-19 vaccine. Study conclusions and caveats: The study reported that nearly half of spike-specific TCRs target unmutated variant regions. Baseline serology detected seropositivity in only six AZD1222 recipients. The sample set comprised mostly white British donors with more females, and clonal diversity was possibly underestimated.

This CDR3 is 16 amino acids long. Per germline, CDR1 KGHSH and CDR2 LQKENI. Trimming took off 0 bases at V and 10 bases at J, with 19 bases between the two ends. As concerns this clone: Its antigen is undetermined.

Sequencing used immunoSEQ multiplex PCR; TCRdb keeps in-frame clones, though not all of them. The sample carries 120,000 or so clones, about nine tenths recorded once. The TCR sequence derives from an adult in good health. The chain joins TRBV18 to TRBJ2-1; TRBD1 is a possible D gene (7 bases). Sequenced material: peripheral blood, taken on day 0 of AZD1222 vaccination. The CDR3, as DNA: TGTGCCAGCTCACCACCGCGGCAGGGGGGCCTAGCCGAGCAGTTCTTC. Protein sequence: CASSPPRQGGLAEQFF.